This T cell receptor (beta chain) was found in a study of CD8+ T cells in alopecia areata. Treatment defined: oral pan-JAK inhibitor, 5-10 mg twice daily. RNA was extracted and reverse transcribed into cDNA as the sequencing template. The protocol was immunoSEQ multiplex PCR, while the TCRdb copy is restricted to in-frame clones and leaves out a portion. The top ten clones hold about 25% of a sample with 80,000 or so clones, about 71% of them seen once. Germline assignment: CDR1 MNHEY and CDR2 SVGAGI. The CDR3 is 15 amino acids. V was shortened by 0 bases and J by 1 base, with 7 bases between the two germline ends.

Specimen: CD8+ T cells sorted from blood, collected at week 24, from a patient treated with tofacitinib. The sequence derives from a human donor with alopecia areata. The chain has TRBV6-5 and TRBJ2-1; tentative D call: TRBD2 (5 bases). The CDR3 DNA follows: TGTGCCAGCAGTTACTCCTCGGGGTCCTACAATGAGCAGTTCTTC. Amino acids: CASSYSSGSYNEQFF.